The present T cell receptor beta chain was sequenced within a study of tumor T cells in aggressive B-cell lymphoma. The data were produced by immunoSEQ multiplex PCR, yet TCRdb's version contains in-frame clones alone and is incomplete. The sample lists more than 1,500 clones, roughly nine tenths occurring once. Germline lookup yields CDR1 SGDLS and CDR2 YYNGEE. CDR3 length equals 15 residues. V shed 3 bases and J 3 bases; nucleotides not matched to a gene: 6. Input material: tumor tissue. The source is an adult with diffuse large B cell lymphoma. V and J are TRBV9 and TRBJ2-3; TRBD2 agrees at 8 bases. The CDR3 region is CASSGSGVGTDTQYF. Written as DNA, the CDR3 is TGTGCCAGCAGCGGTAGCGGGGTTGGGACAGATACGCAGTATTTT.